Listed below are T cell receptor beta chains from one sample, sequenced in a study of cytomegalovirus exposure and HLA in healthy donors. TCRdb's copy holds only in-frame clones and misses some; the assay was immunoSEQ multiplex PCR. The repertoire has some 150,000 clones, about four fifths of them found once; the top ten carry less than 1.1%. The sequenced sample was PBMCs. Receptor source: a male donor in good health and CMV-seronegative. The CDR3 runs from the conserved cysteine through the conserved F or W. The D gene is left open where the match is weak.

v_call	d_call	j_call	cdr3_nt	cdr3_aa
TRBV30	TRBD1	TRBJ2-2	TGTGCCTGGAGTAGGACAGGGGGAACCGGGGAGCTGTTTTTT	CAWSRTGGTGELFF
TRBV7-2	TRBD1	TRBJ1-4	TGTGCCAGCAGCCCCAACGCCCCAGGGGGCCGAGAAAAACTGTTTTTT	CASSPNAPGGREKLFF
TRBV29-1	TRBD1	TRBJ1-1	TGCAGCGTTGAGAGACAGGGGGGCACTGAAGCTTTCTTT	CSVERQGGTEAFF